The T cell receptor beta chain described here comes from a study of cytotoxic CD8 clonotypes in ibrutinib-treated CLL. Study-wide results and limits: Upon ibrutinib response clonality rose, and upon progression it fell back toward baseline.

This CDR3 contains 13 residues. Trimming left V 5 bases short and J 4 bases short, with 12 bases between. The germline gives CDR1 SGHNT, CDR2 YYREEE (reference sequence). Library input was 1.5 to 2 micrograms of DNA from cryopreserved PBMCs. About this clone itself: Antigen specificity is unknown.

The data were produced by immunoSEQ multiplex PCR, yet TCRdb's version contains in-frame clones alone and is incomplete. The sample records 130,000 or so clones, about 80% being singletons. The TCR comes from a human donor with chronic lymphocytic leukemia. The J gene is TRBJ1-2, the V gene TRBV5-4, with D perhaps TRBD1 (5 bases). Sample: PBMCs, taken after 12 months of ibrutinib treatment. CDR3 coding DNA: TGTGCCAGCAGAAAGGGACTGCGCTATGGCTACACCTTC. Its protein is CASRKGLRYGYTF.